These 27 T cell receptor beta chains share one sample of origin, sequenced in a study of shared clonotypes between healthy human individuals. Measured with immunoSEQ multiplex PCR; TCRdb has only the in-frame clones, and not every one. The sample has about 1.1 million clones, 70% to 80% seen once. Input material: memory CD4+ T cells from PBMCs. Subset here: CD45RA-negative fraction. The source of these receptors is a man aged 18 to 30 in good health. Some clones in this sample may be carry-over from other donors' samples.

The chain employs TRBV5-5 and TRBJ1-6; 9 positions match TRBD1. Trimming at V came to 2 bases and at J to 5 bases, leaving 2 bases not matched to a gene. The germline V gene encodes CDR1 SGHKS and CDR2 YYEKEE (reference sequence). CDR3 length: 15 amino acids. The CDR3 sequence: CASSFGQGNNSPLHF. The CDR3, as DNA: TGTGCCAGCAGCTTCGGACAGGGGAATAATTCACCCCTCCACTTT.

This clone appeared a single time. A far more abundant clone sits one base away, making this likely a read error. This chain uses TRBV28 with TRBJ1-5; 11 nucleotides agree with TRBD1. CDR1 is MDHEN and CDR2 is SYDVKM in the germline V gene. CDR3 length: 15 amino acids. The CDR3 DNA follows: TGTGCCAGCAGTTCTCGGACAGGGGGCATTCAGCTCCAGCATTTT. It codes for CASSSRTGGIQLQHF.

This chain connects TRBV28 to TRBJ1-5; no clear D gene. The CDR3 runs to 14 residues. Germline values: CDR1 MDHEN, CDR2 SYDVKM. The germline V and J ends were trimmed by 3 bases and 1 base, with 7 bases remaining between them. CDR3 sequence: CASSLAVSNQPQHF. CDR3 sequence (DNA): TGTGCCAGCAGTTTGGCGGTGAGCAATCAGCCCCAGCATTTT.

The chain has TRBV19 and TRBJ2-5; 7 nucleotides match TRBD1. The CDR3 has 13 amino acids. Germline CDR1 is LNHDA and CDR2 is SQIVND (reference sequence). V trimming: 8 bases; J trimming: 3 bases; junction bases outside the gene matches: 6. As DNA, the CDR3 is TGTGCCAGTTCCGGGACAGTGAAAGAGACCCAGTACTTC. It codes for CASSGTVKETQYF.

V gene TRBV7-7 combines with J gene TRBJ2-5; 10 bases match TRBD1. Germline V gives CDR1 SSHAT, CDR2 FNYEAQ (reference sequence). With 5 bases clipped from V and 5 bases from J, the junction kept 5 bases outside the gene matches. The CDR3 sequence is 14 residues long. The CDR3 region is CASSATGGAETQYF. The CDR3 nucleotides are TGTGCCAGCAGCGCGACAGGGGGCGCGGAGACCCAGTACTTC.

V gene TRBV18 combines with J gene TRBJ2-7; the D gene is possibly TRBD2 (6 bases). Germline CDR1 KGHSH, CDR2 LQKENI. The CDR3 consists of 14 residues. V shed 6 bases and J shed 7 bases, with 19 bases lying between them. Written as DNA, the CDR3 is TGTGCCAGCTCCCCCGGGACTTTCGGTAGGGAGCAGTACTTC. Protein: CASSPGTFGREQYF.

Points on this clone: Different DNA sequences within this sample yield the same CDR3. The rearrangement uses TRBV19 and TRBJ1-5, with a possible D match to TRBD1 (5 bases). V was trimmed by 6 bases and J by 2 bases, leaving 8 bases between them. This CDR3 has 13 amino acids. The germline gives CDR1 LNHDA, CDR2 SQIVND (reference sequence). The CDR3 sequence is CASSGRGNQPQHF. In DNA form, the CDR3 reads TGTGCCAGTAGCGGCAGGGGCAATCAGCCCCAGCATTTT.

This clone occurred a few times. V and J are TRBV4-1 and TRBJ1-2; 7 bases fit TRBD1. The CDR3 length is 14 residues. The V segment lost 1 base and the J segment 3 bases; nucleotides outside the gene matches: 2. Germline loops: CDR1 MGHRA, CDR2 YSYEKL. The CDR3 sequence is CASSQVGTDYGYTF. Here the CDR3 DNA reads TGCGCCAGCAGCCAAGTGGGGACAGACTATGGCTACACCTTC.

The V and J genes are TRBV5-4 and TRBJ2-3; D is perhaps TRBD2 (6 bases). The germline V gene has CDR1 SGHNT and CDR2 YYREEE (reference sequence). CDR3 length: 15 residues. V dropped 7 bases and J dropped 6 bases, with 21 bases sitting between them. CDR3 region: CASWLFWTGADTQYF. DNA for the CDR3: TGTGCCAGCTGGTTATTTTGGACGGGAGCGGATACGCAGTATTTT.

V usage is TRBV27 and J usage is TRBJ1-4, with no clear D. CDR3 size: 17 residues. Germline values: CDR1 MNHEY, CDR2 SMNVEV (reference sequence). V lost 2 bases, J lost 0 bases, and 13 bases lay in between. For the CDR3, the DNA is TGTGCCAGCAGTTTACGTCCCGCGTATACAACTAATGAAAAACTGTTTTTT. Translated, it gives CASSLRPAYTTNEKLFF.

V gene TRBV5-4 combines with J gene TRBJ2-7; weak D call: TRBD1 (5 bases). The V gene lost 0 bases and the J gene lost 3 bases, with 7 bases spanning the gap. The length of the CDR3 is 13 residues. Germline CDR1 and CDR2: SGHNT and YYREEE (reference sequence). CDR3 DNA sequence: TGTGCCAGCAGCTTGGGCAGGGACTACGAGCAGTACTTC. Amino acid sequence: CASSLGRDYEQYF. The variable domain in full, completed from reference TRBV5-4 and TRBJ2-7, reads ETGVTQSPTHLIKTRGQQVTLRCSSQSGHNTVSWYQQALGQGPQFIFQYYREEENGRGNFPPRFSGLQFPNYSSELNVNALELDDSALYLCASSLGRDYEQYFGPGTRLTVT.

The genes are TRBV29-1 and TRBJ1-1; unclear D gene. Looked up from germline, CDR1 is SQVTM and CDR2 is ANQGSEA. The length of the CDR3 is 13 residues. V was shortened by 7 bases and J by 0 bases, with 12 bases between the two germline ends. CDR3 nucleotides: TGCAGCGGGGGTGCTAACATGAACACTGAAGCTTTCTTT. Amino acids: CSGGANMNTEAFF. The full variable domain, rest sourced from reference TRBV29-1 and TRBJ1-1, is SAVISQKPSRDICQRGTSLTIQCQVDSQVTMMFWYRQQPGQSLTLIATANQGSEATYESGFVIDKFPISRPNLTFSTLTVSNMSPEDSSIYLCSGGANMNTEAFFGQGTRLTVV.

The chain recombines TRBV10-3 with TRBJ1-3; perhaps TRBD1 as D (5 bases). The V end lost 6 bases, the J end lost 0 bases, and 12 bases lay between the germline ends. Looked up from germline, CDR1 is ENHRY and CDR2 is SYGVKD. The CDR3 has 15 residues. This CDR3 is CAIRAGQDSGNTIYF. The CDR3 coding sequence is TGTGCCATCAGGGCAGGGCAAGACTCTGGAAACACCATATATTTT.

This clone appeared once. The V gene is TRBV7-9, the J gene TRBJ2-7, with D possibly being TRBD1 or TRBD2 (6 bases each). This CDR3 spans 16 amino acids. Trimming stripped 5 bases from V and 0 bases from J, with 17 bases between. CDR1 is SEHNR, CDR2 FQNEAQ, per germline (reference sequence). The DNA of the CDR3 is TGTGCCAGCAGCGCAGAGTTCTGGGGGGCCTCCTACGAGCAGTACTTC. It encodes CASSAEFWGASYEQYF.

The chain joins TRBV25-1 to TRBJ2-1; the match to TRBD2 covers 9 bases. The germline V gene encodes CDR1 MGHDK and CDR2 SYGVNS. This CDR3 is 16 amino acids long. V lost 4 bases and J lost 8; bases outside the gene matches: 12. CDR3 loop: CASSGRGSGSVYEQFF. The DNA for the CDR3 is TGTGCCAGCAGTGGTCGTGGTAGCGGGAGTGTCTATGAGCAGTTCTTC.

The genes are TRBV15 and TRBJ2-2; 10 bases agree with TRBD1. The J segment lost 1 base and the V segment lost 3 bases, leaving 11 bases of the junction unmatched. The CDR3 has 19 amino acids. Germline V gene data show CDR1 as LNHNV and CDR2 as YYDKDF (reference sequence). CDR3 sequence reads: CATSSPIVGQGQNTGELFF. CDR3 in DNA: TGTGCCACCAGCAGCCCGATCGTGGGACAGGGGCAGAACACCGGGGAGCTGTTTTTT.

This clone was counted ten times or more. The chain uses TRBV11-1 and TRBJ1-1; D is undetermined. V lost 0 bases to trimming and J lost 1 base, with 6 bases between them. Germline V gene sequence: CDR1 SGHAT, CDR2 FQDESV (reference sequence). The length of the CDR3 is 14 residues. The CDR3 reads CASSLAQANTEAFF. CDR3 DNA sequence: TGTGCCAGCAGCTTAGCGCAGGCGAACACTGAAGCTTTCTTT.

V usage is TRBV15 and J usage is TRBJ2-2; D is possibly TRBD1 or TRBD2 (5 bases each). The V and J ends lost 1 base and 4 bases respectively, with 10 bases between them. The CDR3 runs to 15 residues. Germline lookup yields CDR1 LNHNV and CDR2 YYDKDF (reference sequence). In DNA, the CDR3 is TGTGCCACCAGCAGAGCCTCGGGGCTCACCGGGGAGCTGTTTTTT. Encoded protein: CATSRASGLTGELFF.

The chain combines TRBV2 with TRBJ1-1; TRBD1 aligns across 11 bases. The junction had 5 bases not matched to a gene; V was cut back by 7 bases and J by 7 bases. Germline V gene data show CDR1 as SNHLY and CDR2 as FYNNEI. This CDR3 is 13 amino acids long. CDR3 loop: CASIGGQGGEAFF. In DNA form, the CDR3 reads TGTGCCAGCATAGGGGGACAGGGGGGTGAAGCTTTCTTT.

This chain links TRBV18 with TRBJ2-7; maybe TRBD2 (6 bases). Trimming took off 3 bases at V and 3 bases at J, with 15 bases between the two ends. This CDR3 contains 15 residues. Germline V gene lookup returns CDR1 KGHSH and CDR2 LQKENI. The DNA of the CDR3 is TGTGCCAGCTCACCCGGGGGTTTAGGCTTCTACGAGCAGTACTTC. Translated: CASSPGGLGFYEQYF.

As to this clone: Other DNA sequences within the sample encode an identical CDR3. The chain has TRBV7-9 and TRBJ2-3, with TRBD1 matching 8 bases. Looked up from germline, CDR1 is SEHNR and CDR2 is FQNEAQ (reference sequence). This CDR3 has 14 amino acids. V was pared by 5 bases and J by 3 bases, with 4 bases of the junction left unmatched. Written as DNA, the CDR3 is TGTGCCAGCAGCCTTGGACAGGGTACAGATACGCAGTATTTT. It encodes CASSLGQGTDTQYF.

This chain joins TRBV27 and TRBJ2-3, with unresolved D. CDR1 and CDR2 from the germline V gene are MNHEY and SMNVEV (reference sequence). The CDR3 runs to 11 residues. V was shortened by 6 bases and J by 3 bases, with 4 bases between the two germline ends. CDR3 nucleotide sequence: TGTGCCAGCAGACGTACAGATACGCAGTATTTT. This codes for CASRRTDTQYF.

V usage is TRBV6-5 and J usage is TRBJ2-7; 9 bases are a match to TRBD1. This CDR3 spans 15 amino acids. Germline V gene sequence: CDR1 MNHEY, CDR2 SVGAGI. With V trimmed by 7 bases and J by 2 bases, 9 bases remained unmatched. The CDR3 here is CASTSPGQGPYEQYF. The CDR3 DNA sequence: TGTGCCAGCACCAGCCCGGGACAGGGTCCCTACGAGCAGTACTTC.

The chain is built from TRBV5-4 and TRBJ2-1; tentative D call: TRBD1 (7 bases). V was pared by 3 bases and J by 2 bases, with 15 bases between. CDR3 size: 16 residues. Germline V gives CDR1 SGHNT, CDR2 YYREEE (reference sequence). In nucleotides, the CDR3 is TGTGCCAGCAGCTGGACAGGTACGGGGGCCTACAATGAGCAGTTCTTC. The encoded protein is CASSWTGTGAYNEQFF.

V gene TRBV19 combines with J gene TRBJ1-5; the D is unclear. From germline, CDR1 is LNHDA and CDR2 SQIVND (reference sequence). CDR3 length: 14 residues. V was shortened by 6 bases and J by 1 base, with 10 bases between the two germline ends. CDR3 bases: TGTGCCAGTAGCCGAGATAACAGCAATCAGCCCCAGCATTTT. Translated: CASSRDNSNQPQHF.

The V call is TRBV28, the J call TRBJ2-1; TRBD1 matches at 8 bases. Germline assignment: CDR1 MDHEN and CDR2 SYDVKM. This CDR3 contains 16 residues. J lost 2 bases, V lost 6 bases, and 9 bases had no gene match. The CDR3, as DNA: TGTGCCAGCAGCGCAATCGGACAGGGAACCTACAATGAGCAGTTCTTC. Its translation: CASSAIGQGTYNEQFF.

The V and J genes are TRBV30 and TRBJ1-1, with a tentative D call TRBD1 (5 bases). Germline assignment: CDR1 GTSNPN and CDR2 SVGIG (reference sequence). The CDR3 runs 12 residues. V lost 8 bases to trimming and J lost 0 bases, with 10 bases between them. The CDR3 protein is CARDRMNTEAFF. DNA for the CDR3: TGTGCCCGGGACCGTATGAACACTGAAGCTTTCTTT.